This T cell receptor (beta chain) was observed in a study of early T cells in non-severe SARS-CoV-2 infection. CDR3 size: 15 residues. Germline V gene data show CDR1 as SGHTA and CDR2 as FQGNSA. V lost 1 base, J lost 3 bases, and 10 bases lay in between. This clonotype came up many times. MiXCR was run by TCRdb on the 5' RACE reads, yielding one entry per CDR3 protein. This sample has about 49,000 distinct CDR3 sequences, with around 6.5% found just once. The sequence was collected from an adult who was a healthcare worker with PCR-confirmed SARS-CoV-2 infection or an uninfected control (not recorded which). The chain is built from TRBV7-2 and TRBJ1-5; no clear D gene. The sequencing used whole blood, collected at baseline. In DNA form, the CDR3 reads TGTGCCAGCAGCTTAGAACCACAGACCAATCAGCCCCAGCATTTT. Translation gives CASSLEPQTNQPQHF. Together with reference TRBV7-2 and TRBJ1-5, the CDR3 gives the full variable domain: GAGVSQSPSNKVTEKGKDVELRCDPISGHTALYWYRQSLGQGLEFLIYFQGNSAPDKSGLPSDRFSAERTGGSVSTLTIQRTQQEDSAVYLCASSLEPQTNQPQHFGDGTRLSIL.